Below are 21 T cell receptor beta chains sequenced from a single sample in a study of beta chain features in type 1 diabetes. Of the isolated RNA, all was reverse transcribed, and so the sequenced material was expressed TCRB transcripts. The assay was immunoSEQ multiplex PCR, and TCRdb's table has in-frame clones only and misses some. The repertoire holds 150,000 to 200,000 clones, with approximately 9.9% as singletons. What was sequenced was central memory CD4+ T cells from blood. Every receptor here comes from a woman aged 18-29 years in good health.

This clone was picked up a small number of times. Other DNA variants within this sample encode the same CDR3. The V and J genes are TRBV4-1 and TRBJ2-3, with 12 bases matching TRBD2. Germline CDR1 is MGHRA and CDR2 is YSYEKL. V lost 2 bases and J lost 2; bases outside the gene matches: 5. The CDR3 length is 17 residues. CDR3: CASSQQGTSGFTDTQYF. CDR3 nucleotides: TGCGCCAGCAGCCAACAGGGGACTAGCGGGTTCACAGATACGCAGTATTTT.

Only a few counts were recorded for this clone. The V call is TRBV6-5, the J call TRBJ1-1, with 10 bases matching TRBD1. V was clipped by 6 bases and J by 3 bases; unmatched bases: 1. The CDR3 consists of 13 residues. In germline, CDR1 is MNHEY, CDR2 SVGAGI. CDR3 nucleotide sequence: TGTGCCAGCAGAGGGACAGGGGACACTGAAGCTTTCTTT. This codes for CASRGTGDTEAFF.

The gene calls are TRBV11-3 and TRBJ2-7; D perhaps matches TRBD2 (6 bases). This CDR3 has 16 residues. CDR1 SGHNT and CDR2 YENEEA come from the germline V gene. V was cut by 8 bases and J by 0 bases, with 20 bases left in between. CDR3 nucleotides: TGTGCCAGCTCCCAACTGCGGGGCCGCAGCTCCTACGAGCAGTACTTC. Protein: CASSQLRGRSSYEQYF.

V gene TRBV7-9 combines with J gene TRBJ1-2; 8 nucleotides agree with TRBD1. The CDR3 has 17 amino acids. From germline, CDR1 is SEHNR and CDR2 FQNEAQ (reference sequence). The V and J ends lost 5 bases and 2 bases, in that order; junction bases with no gene match: 13. This CDR3 is CASSQGAGDRINYGYTF. Here the CDR3 DNA reads TGTGCCAGCAGCCAGGGGGCAGGGGACCGGATAAACTATGGCTACACCTTC.

The chain is built from TRBV7-8 and TRBJ1-1, with 10 bases identical to TRBD1. Trimming removed 5 bases from V and 4 bases from J; junction bases left unmatched: 4. The CDR3 consists of 14 residues. CDR1 is SGHVS, CDR2 FQNEAQ, per germline. Here the CDR3 reads CASSQRTGGTEAFF. In DNA form, the CDR3 reads TGTGCCAGCAGCCAAAGGACAGGGGGCACTGAAGCTTTCTTT.

The V and J genes are TRBV19 and TRBJ1-5; D is uncertain. The CDR3 spans 14 residues. Trimming took 4 bases from V and 0 from J, leaving 7 bases between them. The germline V gene has CDR1 LNHDA and CDR2 SQIVND (reference sequence). In nucleotides, the CDR3 is TGTGCCAGTAGTAGTCAGGTTAGCAATCAGCCCCAGCATTTT. It encodes CASSSQVSNQPQHF.

The V and J genes are TRBV2 and TRBJ2-1, with TRBD2 identical over 10 bases. This CDR3 comprises 16 residues. The ends lost 3 bases at V and 6 bases at J; junction bases unmatched: 8. Germline loops: CDR1 SNHLY, CDR2 FYNNEI. CDR3 DNA: TGTGCCAGCAGTGAGTCCAGCGGGAGGGCCCGCAATGAGCAGTTCTTC. Its protein product is CASSESSGRARNEQFF.

A few counts support this clone. V is TRBV7-6 and J is TRBJ2-5; D possibly corresponds to TRBD2 (5 bases). The V end was cut by 2 bases, the J end by 7 bases, with 11 bases between. The germline gives CDR1 SGHVS, CDR2 FNYEAQ. The CDR3 is made up of 13 amino acids. The CDR3 here is CASSLQRSGTQYF. CDR3 coding DNA: TGTGCCAGCAGCTTACAGCGGTCCGGGACCCAGTACTTC. Complete variable domain (other parts from reference TRBV7-6 and TRBJ2-5): GAGVSQSPRYKVTKRGQDVALRCDPISGHVSLYWYRQALGQGPEFLTYFNYEAQQDKSGLPNDRFSAERPEGSISTLTIQRTEQRDSAMYRCASSLQRSGTQYFGPGTRLLVL.

The chain links TRBV7-2 to TRBJ1-2; 8 bases align to TRBD1. V shed 5 bases and J 4 bases; nucleotides not matched to a gene: 6. The germline V gene encodes CDR1 SGHTA and CDR2 FQGNSA. The CDR3 has 14 amino acids. CDR3: CASSPGQGAYGYTF. In nucleotides, the CDR3 is TGTGCCAGCAGCCCCGGACAGGGAGCCTATGGCTACACCTTC.

In its sample, this clone was seen many times. This sequence joins TRBV7-9 and TRBJ2-5, with 14 bases fitting TRBD2. V was clipped by 6 bases and J by 3 bases; unmatched bases: 9. This CDR3 is built from 17 residues. Germline V gene sequence: CDR1 SEHNR, CDR2 FQNEAQ (reference sequence). The CDR3 nucleotides read TGTGCCAGCAGATCCCGACTAGCGGGAGGGCCGGAAGAGACCCAGTACTTC. Amino acids: CASRSRLAGGPEETQYF.

This chain joins TRBV7-2 and TRBJ1-2; 7 bases are shared with TRBD1. Germline V gene data show CDR1 as SGHTA and CDR2 as FQGNSA. The CDR3 sequence is 16 residues long. J gave up 2 bases and V 0 bases, and 6 bases lay outside the gene matches. The CDR3 coding sequence is TGTGCCAGCAGCTTAGCGTCGACAGGGAGGAACTATGGCTACACCTTC. Protein product: CASSLASTGRNYGYTF.

There are a few counts of this clone. The chain carries TRBV2 and TRBJ2-2, with D possibly TRBD1 on 6 matching bases. The CDR3 is made up of 15 amino acids. Looked up from germline, CDR1 is SNHLY and CDR2 is FYNNEI. V was clipped by 1 base and J by 1 base, with 7 bases between them. In DNA, the CDR3 is TGTGCCAGCAGTGAAGAGACAGGGAACACCGGGGAGCTGTTTTTT. It yields the protein CASSEETGNTGELFF.

The chain uses TRBV6-4 and TRBJ1-2, with D unclear. CDR3 size: 13 residues. Deletions cut 3 bases from V and 2 bases from J, with 7 bases between. The germline CDR1 and CDR2 sequences are MRHNA and SNTAGT. CDR3 nucleotide sequence: TGTGCCAGCAGTGAAAACGGGAACTATGGCTACACCTTC. Translation: CASSENGNYGYTF.

This clone showed up just a few times. The V and J genes are TRBV18 and TRBJ2-3; 10 positions agree with TRBD2. The V gene's germline CDR1 is KGHSH and CDR2 LQKENI. This CDR3 has 14 residues. Trimming cost V 8 bases and J 10 bases; bases outside gene matches: 12. CDR3 protein: CASTQGTSAVAQYF. CDR3 sequence (DNA): TGTGCCAGCACACAAGGGACTAGCGCGGTGGCGCAGTATTTT. Together with reference TRBV18 and TRBJ2-3, the CDR3 gives the full variable domain: NAGVMQNPRHLVRRRGQEARLRCSPMKGHSHVYWYRQLPEEGLKFMVYLQKENIIDESGMPKERFSAEFPKEGPSILRIQQVVRGDSAAYFCASTQGTSAVAQYFGPGTRLTVL.

In its sample, this clone was seen a few times. The chain uses TRBV6-1 and TRBJ1-1, with D possibly being TRBD1 (6 bases). Germline CDR1 and CDR2: MNHNS and SASEGT. The ends were cut back, 5 bases at V and 5 bases at J, with 12 bases in the middle. The CDR3 runs to 13 residues. CDR3 protein: CASSLQGFTEAFF. In DNA, the CDR3 is TGTGCCAGCAGTTTACAGGGATTTACTGAAGCTTTCTTT.

This clone appeared many times. V is TRBV2 and J is TRBJ1-2; possible D gene TRBD1, 5 bases. The CDR3 runs 15 residues. With 7 bases removed from V and 2 bases from J, the gap between germline ends came to 17 bases. The germline gives CDR1 SNHLY, CDR2 FYNNEI. CDR3 coding DNA: TGTGCCAGCAAGCCCCTAGGAGGGGACAACTATGGCTACACCTTC. Translation: CASKPLGGDNYGYTF.

This clone was observed a handful of times. This chain joins TRBV9 and TRBJ2-3; 10 bases fit TRBD2. Trimming removed 3 bases from V and 5 bases from J; junction bases left unmatched: 9. The CDR3 runs to 16 residues. Germline V gives CDR1 SGDLS, CDR2 YYNGEE. The CDR3 loop is CASSATSGPDGDTQYF. CDR3 nucleotides: TGTGCCAGCAGCGCGACTAGCGGGCCCGATGGAGATACGCAGTATTTT.

This chain links TRBV30 with TRBJ2-1, with D uncertain. V was trimmed by 8 bases and J by 12 bases, leaving 20 bases between them. The germline V gene encodes CDR1 GTSNPN and CDR2 SVGIG (reference sequence). This CDR3 spans 12 amino acids. CDR3 sequence reads: CALSPQAHGQFF. CDR3 DNA sequence: TGTGCCCTGTCCCCCCAGGCCCACGGGCAGTTCTTC.

This clone was picked up a small number of times. The rearrangement joins TRBV9 to TRBJ2-3, with D unclear. The V end lost 3 bases, the J end lost 2 bases, and 10 bases lay between the germline ends. CDR3 length: 14 amino acids. CDR1 and CDR2 (germline): SGDLS, YYNGEE. The CDR3 sequence is CASSARPTTDTQYF. Here the CDR3 DNA reads TGTGCCAGCAGCGCTAGACCTACCACAGATACGCAGTATTTT.

This clone has only a few counts. V and J are TRBV7-2 and TRBJ1-2; possibly TRBD1 for D (5 bases). Germline V gene lookup returns CDR1 SGHTA and CDR2 FQGNSA. The length of the CDR3 is 15 residues. V was shortened by 6 bases and J by 4 bases, with 18 bases between the two germline ends. CDR3 DNA: TGTGCCAGCAGTAATGTAGGGGCTCAAAGCTATGGCTACACCTTC. This codes for CASSNVGAQSYGYTF.

This clone was detected a few times. This chain connects TRBV29-1 to TRBJ2-5; possible D gene TRBD2, 6 bases. V lost 7 bases and J 4 bases, leaving 16 bases between the germline ends. Germline V gene sequence: CDR1 SQVTM, CDR2 ANQGSEA. The CDR3 loop spans 13 amino acids. The CDR3 reads CSGGGGSLETQYF. The CDR3 region has the DNA TGCAGCGGGGGAGGAGGGTCCCTAGAGACCCAGTACTTC. Full variable domain (rest looked up from reference TRBV29-1 and TRBJ2-5): SAVISQKPSRDICQRGTSLTIQCQVDSQVTMMFWYRQQPGQSLTLIATANQGSEATYESGFVIDKFPISRPNLTFSTLTVSNMSPEDSSIYLCSGGGGSLETQYFGPGTRLLVL.